This passage covers 22 T cell receptor beta chains from one sample sequenced in a study of blood T cell repertoires in COVID-19. Sequenced by immunoSEQ multiplex PCR; TCRdb stores in-frame clones only, minus some. The table lists about 150,000 clones, around four fifths of them singletons, with roughly 6.2% in the top ten. The source material was PBMCs or T cells enriched from blood (not recorded which). These receptors originate from a woman aged 40-49 years who had recovered from COVID-19.

The chain links TRBV19 to TRBJ1-1, with 7 nucleotides matching TRBD1. The CDR3 is made up of 15 amino acids. V was clipped by 5 bases and J by 1 base; unmatched bases: 7. Germline CDR1 and CDR2: LNHDA and SQIVND (reference sequence). The CDR3 DNA reads TGTGCCAGTAGTTCAGCCGGGACAGAGAACACTGAAGCTTTCTTT. Translated, it gives CASSSAGTENTEAFF.

The CDR3 sequence: CASSSGTGDPYEQYF. DNA for the CDR3: TGTGCCAGCAGCTCGGGGACAGGGGACCCCTACGAGCAGTACTTC. V gene TRBV7-9 combines with J gene TRBJ2-7, with 10 bases identical to TRBD1. This CDR3 has 15 residues. The V gene end was trimmed by 4 bases and the J gene end by 2 bases; junction bases not matched to a gene: 5. Germline-derived CDR1 and CDR2 are SEHNR and FQNEAQ (reference sequence).

This clone was detected only a few times. V usage is TRBV9 and J usage is TRBJ2-1; 7 nucleotides line up with TRBD2. The CDR3 has 16 residues. The germline V gene encodes CDR1 SGDLS and CDR2 YYNGEE. Trimming at V came to 2 bases and at J to 4 bases, leaving 9 bases not matched to a gene. The CDR3 bases are TGTGCCAGCAGCGTCTTAGCGGGCCTCCGTTACAATGAGCAGTTCTTC. Translated: CASSVLAGLRYNEQFF.

CDR3 nucleotides: TGTGCCTGGAGTGTGACAGGGGCCGGGGAGCTGTTTTTT. Protein: CAWSVTGAGELFF. This sequence joins TRBV30 and TRBJ2-2; TRBD1 aligns across 8 bases. Germline CDR1 GTSNPN, CDR2 SVGIG (reference sequence). The CDR3 spans 13 residues. V gave up 0 bases and J gave up 6 bases; unmatched junction bases: 0.

The chain uses TRBV29-1 and TRBJ2-1; 9 bases are shared with TRBD1. The CDR3 runs 14 residues. J was trimmed by 10 bases and V by 6 bases; bases with no gene match: 13. CDR1 and CDR2 from the germline V gene are SQVTM and ANQGSEA. CDR3 DNA: TGCAGCGTGGAGTTGGGGGGACAGGGAAACGAGCAGTTCTTC. Its protein product is CSVELGGQGNEQFF.

The rearrangement joins TRBV28 to TRBJ2-7; 8 nucleotides agree with TRBD2. Germline CDR1 and CDR2: MDHEN and SYDVKM. The CDR3 contains 16 residues. V lost 1 base, J lost 1 base, and 6 bases stayed unmatched. CDR3 bases: TGTGCCAGCAGTTTATATACTAGCGGTAAATCCTACGAGCAGTACTTC. Translation gives CASSLYTSGKSYEQYF.

J is TRBJ1-1 and V is TRBV19; TRBD1 aligns across 7 bases. Germline trimming cut 4 bases from V and 4 bases from J; bases unmatched to any gene: 3. Germline V gene data show CDR1 as LNHDA and CDR2 as SQIVND (reference sequence). This CDR3 region has 13 residues. The CDR3 is CASSTNRGTEAFF. For the CDR3, the DNA is TGTGCCAGTAGTACAAACAGGGGCACTGAAGCTTTCTTT.

This clone has only one observation. The V call is TRBV19, the J call TRBJ1-3; 8 bases are a match to TRBD1. V lost 4 bases, J lost 2 bases, and 4 bases stayed unmatched. In germline, CDR1 is LNHDA, CDR2 SQIVND (reference sequence). CDR3 length equals 15 residues. The CDR3 region is CASSTRTGPGNTIYF. For the CDR3, the DNA is TGTGCCAGTAGTACCAGGACAGGGCCTGGAAACACCATATATTTT.

V and J are TRBV4-1 and TRBJ1-1; D is unresolved. V was trimmed by 10 bases and J by 1 base, leaving 10 bases between them. CDR3 length: 12 residues. CDR1 and CDR2 (germline): MGHRA, YSYEKL. The CDR3 reads CATGFGNTEAFF. The CDR3 nucleotides are TGCGCCACAGGATTTGGGAACACTGAAGCTTTCTTT.

The chain joins TRBV2 to TRBJ2-7; 12 nucleotides match TRBD2. CDR3 length equals 12 residues. The junction had 2 bases not matched to a gene; V was cut back by 10 bases and J by 4 bases. In germline, CDR1 is SNHLY, CDR2 FYNNEI. CDR3 DNA sequence: TGTGCCACCGGACTAGCGGGATACGAGCAGTACTTC. This codes for CATGLAGYEQYF. Variable domain in full (rest from reference TRBV2 and TRBJ2-7): EPEVTQTPSHQVTQMGQEVILRCVPISNHLYFYWYRQILGQKVEFLVSFYNNEISEKSEIFDDQFSVERPDGSNFTLKIRSTKLEDSAMYFCATGLAGYEQYFGPGTRLTVT.

The chain couples TRBV18 to TRBJ2-5; 7 bases match TRBD2. Germline trimming cut 2 bases from V and 5 bases from J; bases unmatched to any gene: 8. The CDR3 runs to 15 residues. Germline loops: CDR1 KGHSH, CDR2 LQKENI. The DNA for the CDR3 is TGTGCCAGCTCACCAAATGCGGGAGTGCAGGAGACCCAGTACTTC. Its translation is CASSPNAGVQETQYF.

V is TRBV12-3 or TRBV12-4 and J is TRBJ2-7; 8 bases agree with TRBD2. J lost 8 bases, V lost 11 bases, and 11 bases had no gene match. The CDR3 has 12 amino acids. In nucleotides, the CDR3 is TGTGCCCCGGGGGGGACCCAGGAAAAGCAGTACTTC. Protein sequence: CAPGGTQEKQYF.

The chain is built from TRBV3-1 (or the pseudogene TRBV3-2) and TRBJ2-3; possible D gene TRBD2, 6 bases. The germline V gene has CDR1 LGHDT and CDR2 YNNKEL (reference sequence). V was pared by 0 bases and J by 3 bases, with 13 bases between. The CDR3 covers 16 residues. In DNA, the CDR3 is TGTGCCAGCAGCCAAGAAGGGACTCGGACGACAGATACGCAGTATTTT. Translation gives CASSQEGTRTTDTQYF.

J is TRBJ2-3 and V is TRBV4-1; 13 nucleotides agree with TRBD2. The germline V gene encodes CDR1 MGHRA and CDR2 YSYEKL. V lost 0 bases and J lost 2; bases outside the gene matches: 5. The CDR3 is 18 amino acids. CDR3 sequence: CASSQDPLAGGITDTQYF. The DNA for the CDR3 is TGCGCCAGCAGCCAAGATCCACTAGCGGGGGGGATCACAGATACGCAGTATTTT.

The chain carries TRBV3-1 (or the pseudogene TRBV3-2) and TRBJ1-1; unclear D gene. Germline V gene lookup returns CDR1 LGHDT and CDR2 YNNKEL (reference sequence). The CDR3 spans 11 residues. V was cut by 8 bases and J by 1 base, with 5 bases left in between. The CDR3 nucleotides are TGTGCCAGCGGGCAGAACACTGAAGCTTTCTTT. It codes for CASGQNTEAFF.

J is TRBJ1-1 and V is TRBV6-2 or TRBV6-3; the D gene is possibly TRBD1 (5 bases). CDR1 is MNHEY, CDR2 SVGEGT, per germline. The V gene lost 6 bases and the J gene lost 1 base, with 12 bases spanning the gap. This CDR3 has 14 amino acids. DNA for the CDR3: TGTGCCAGCAGCCCTAAGGGGAAGAACACTGAAGCTTTCTTT. This gives the protein CASSPKGKNTEAFF.

The rearrangement joins TRBV10-1 to TRBJ2-7, with 9 positions matching TRBD2. J was trimmed by 0 bases and V by 6 bases; bases with no gene match: 3. CDR3 length: 14 residues. In germline, CDR1 is WNHNN, CDR2 SYGVQD (reference sequence). The CDR3 is CASSAGGSSYEQYF. The CDR3 DNA reads TGCGCCAGCAGCGCGGGGGGGAGCTCCTACGAGCAGTACTTC.

The chain combines TRBV25-1 with TRBJ2-1, with a tentative D call TRBD1 (6 bases). Germline assignment: CDR1 MGHDK and CDR2 SYGVNS. V lost 5 bases and J 9 bases, leaving 14 bases between the germline ends. The length of the CDR3 is 13 residues. The CDR3 bases are TGTGCCAGCAGTCCGGACAGTTTTAGTGAGCAGTTCTTC. It translates to CASSPDSFSEQFF.

The rearrangement uses TRBV7-2 and TRBJ1-1; no clear D. Germline V lookup: CDR1 SGHTA, CDR2 FQGNSA. V lost 0 bases and J lost 7, with 6 bases in between. CDR3 length equals 12 residues. In DNA form, the CDR3 reads TGTGCCAGCAGCTTAGCGGTCGGTGAAGCTTTCTTT. Translation gives CASSLAVGEAFF.

CDR3 nucleotide sequence: TGTGCCAGCAACCGAGAGGTCGGCAGGGGCGGGTATGGCTACACCTTC. Its translation: CASNREVGRGGYGYTF. The chain carries TRBV9 and TRBJ1-2; D might be TRBD1 (6 bases). V was shortened by 6 bases and J by 5 bases, with 23 bases between the two germline ends. The germline V gene encodes CDR1 SGDLS and CDR2 YYNGEE. This CDR3 comprises 16 residues.

The rearrangement links TRBV6-5 to TRBJ2-1, with 7 nucleotides matching TRBD1. This CDR3 has 14 residues. Germline CDR1 is MNHEY and CDR2 is SVGAGI. V lost 4 bases to trimming and J lost 3 bases; unmatched junction nucleotides: 3. CDR3 bases: TGTGCCAGCAGTTTGGGGACAGACTACAATGAGCAGTTCTTC. Translated: CASSLGTDYNEQFF.

The chain couples TRBV6-1 to TRBJ2-1, with 9 nucleotides matching TRBD2. The CDR3 loop spans 17 amino acids. J was trimmed by 0 bases and V by 3 bases; bases with no gene match: 6. Looked up from germline, CDR1 is MNHNS and CDR2 is SASEGT. DNA of the CDR3: TGTGCCAGCAGTGATTCCATAGCGGGAGCCTCCTACAATGAGCAGTTCTTC. Encoded protein: CASSDSIAGASYNEQFF.